The 16 T cell receptor beta chains below come from one sample, sequenced in a study of regulatory T cells in long-lasting Graves disease. Building the TCR beta libraries relied on iRepertoire HTBI primers, and CDR3 regions underwent Arm-PCR. TCRdb analysed the multiplex PCR reads with MiXCR anew, one entry per CDR3 protein. The sample yields hundreds of thousands of distinct CDR3 sequences, under 20% seen once. Time point here: newly diagnosed GD, antithyroid drugs for less than 3 months. PBMC RNA was the source of the TCR library. The material was peripheral blood mononuclear cells (PBMCs), obtained at new diagnosis, from a patient treated with antithyroid drugs. These receptors were collected from a female donor with Graves disease.

The chain combines TRBV3-1 with TRBJ2-1; 9 bases agree with TRBD1. This CDR3 spans 16 amino acids. V shed 6 bases and J 3 bases; nucleotides not matched to a gene: 9. Germline CDR1 and CDR2: LGHDT and YNNKEL (reference sequence). In nucleotides, the CDR3 is TGTGCCAGCAGTTCAGGCCGGGACAGGGTCTACAATGAGCAGTTCTTC. It translates to CASSSGRDRVYNEQFF.

This clonotype was detected ten times or more. The chain carries TRBV29-1 and TRBJ2-1; D is perhaps TRBD1 or TRBD2 (5 bases each). CDR3 length equals 14 residues. CDR1 and CDR2 (germline): SQVTM, ANQGSEA. The V and J ends lost 8 bases and 7 bases respectively, with 21 bases between them. CDR3 sequence: CSLLRGGPLNEQFF. In DNA form, the CDR3 reads TGCAGCCTATTGAGGGGCGGGCCGTTGAATGAGCAGTTCTTC.

Ten or more counts support this clonotype. The V call is TRBV13, the J call TRBJ2-1; D is ambiguous. This CDR3 is built from 13 residues. V was trimmed by 3 bases and J by 3 bases, leaving 6 bases between them. Germline CDR1 reads PRHDT; CDR2 reads FYEKMQ (reference sequence). This CDR3 reads CASSFDNYNEQFF. Written as DNA, the CDR3 is TGTGCCAGCAGCTTCGACAACTACAATGAGCAGTTCTTC.

This clonotype was found many times. The genes are TRBV12-3 or TRBV12-4 and TRBJ2-7; TRBD1 is a possible D gene (5 bases). Trimming left V 3 bases short and J 9 bases short, with 33 bases between. The CDR3 has 19 residues. CDR3 loop: CASSFKSFPTTGLAPRQYF. CDR3 nucleotides: TGTGCCAGCAGTTTTAAATCGTTCCCTACCACAGGTCTGGCTCCGCGGCAGTACTTC.

This clonotype was detected ten times or more. The chain couples TRBV6-5 to TRBJ2-2, with 9 bases fitting TRBD2. CDR3 length equals 14 residues. With V trimmed by 0 bases and J by 7 bases, 0 bases remained unmatched. Germline V gives CDR1 MNHEY, CDR2 SVGAGI. CDR3 sequence: CASSYSSGGGELFF. The CDR3 DNA is TGTGCCAGCAGTTACTCTAGCGGGGGCGGGGAGCTGTTTTTT.

The sample holds many counts of this clonotype. The V gene is TRBV12-3 or TRBV12-4, the J gene TRBJ2-4, with 7 bases identical to TRBD2. CDR3 length equals 15 residues. The J segment lost 0 bases and the V segment lost 5 bases, leaving 4 bases of the junction unmatched. Here the CDR3 DNA reads TGTGCCAGCAGTACGAGCGGGGTAGCCAAAAACATTCAGTACTTC. The encoded protein is CASSTSGVAKNIQYF.

This clonotype has ten or more counts. The rearrangement links TRBV28 to TRBJ1-2; D is undetermined. Per germline, CDR1 MDHEN and CDR2 SYDVKM. The V end lost 2 bases, the J end lost 1 base, and 14 bases lay between the germline ends. This CDR3 is 16 amino acids long. The CDR3 loop is CASSLIQHMYNYGYTF. The CDR3, as DNA: TGTGCCAGCAGTTTAATACAGCACATGTATAACTATGGCTACACCTTC.

At least ten counts were recorded for this clonotype. The chain recombines TRBV20-1 with TRBJ2-1, with D tentatively TRBD1 (6 bases). V dropped 5 bases and J dropped 4 bases, with 15 bases sitting between them. Germline V gene lookup returns CDR1 DFQATT and CDR2 SNEGSKA (reference sequence). The CDR3 consists of 14 residues. This chain's CDR3 is CSAGDPQGYNEQFF. The CDR3 bases are TGCAGTGCTGGGGATCCACAGGGATACAATGAGCAGTTCTTC.

This clonotype has at least ten counts. This chain connects TRBV12-3 or TRBV12-4 to TRBJ2-7; TRBD1 or TRBD2 may be the D gene (6 bases each). V was pared by 7 bases and J by 5 bases, with 12 bases between. This CDR3 contains 12 residues. The CDR3 region is CASTPGGHEQYF. In nucleotides, the CDR3 is TGTGCCAGCACTCCCGGGGGCCACGAGCAGTACTTC.

This clonotype was picked up many times. CDR3 sequence (DNA): TGTGCCAGCAGCCAAGATACGGGCAGGGGGCCTAAAAACATTCAGTACTTC. Translated: CASSQDTGRGPKNIQYF. This sequence joins TRBV3-1 and TRBJ2-4, with 8 bases identical to TRBD1. V lost 0 bases to trimming and J lost 4 bases; unmatched junction nucleotides: 8. Germline-derived CDR1 and CDR2 are LGHDT and YNNKEL (reference sequence). CDR3 size: 17 residues.

This clonotype was counted ten times or more. V gene TRBV28 combines with J gene TRBJ1-3, with a weak D call TRBD1 (5 bases). This CDR3 spans 15 amino acids. Trimming removed 7 bases at V and 2 bases at J, with 15 bases between. Germline CDR1 and CDR2: MDHEN and SYDVKM. The CDR3: CASIRRGTAGNTIYF. The CDR3 bases are TGTGCCAGCATTCGGCGGGGGACGGCTGGAAACACCATATATTTT.

This clonotype was counted many times. The gene calls are TRBV10-3 and TRBJ2-7, with 8 bases lining up with TRBD1. From germline, CDR1 is ENHRY and CDR2 SYGVKD. The V and J ends lost 6 bases and 2 bases, in that order; junction bases with no gene match: 6. The CDR3 sequence is 14 residues long. The CDR3 nucleotides are TGTGCCATCAGGGGCGGACAGGGCCCCTACGAGCAGTACTTC. Encoded protein: CAIRGGQGPYEQYF.

This clonotype was counted many times. The gene calls are TRBV29-1 and TRBJ2-3; the match to TRBD2 covers 8 bases. V lost 4 bases, J lost 4 bases, and 1 base stayed unmatched. This CDR3 contains 12 residues. CDR1 and CDR2 (germline): SQVTM, ANQGSEA. CDR3 in DNA: TGCAGCGTTGGAGCGGGAGCAGATACGCAGTATTTT. This translates into CSVGAGADTQYF.

This clonotype was counted many times. The V and J genes are TRBV6-2 or TRBV6-3 and TRBJ2-3; possibly TRBD2 for D (6 bases). Germline V CDR1 and CDR2: MNHEY, SVGEGT. Trimming removed 6 bases from V and 8 bases from J, with 18 bases in between. The CDR3 runs 14 residues. Here the CDR3 reads CASRFRVEGGTQYF. The CDR3 DNA reads as TGTGCCAGCAGATTTCGAGTCGAGGGAGGTACGCAGTATTTT.

This clonotype was seen at least ten times. This chain joins TRBV20-1 and TRBJ2-3; D unresolved. V was clipped by 4 bases and J by 3 bases, with 20 bases between them. The CDR3 is 16 amino acids. Germline values: CDR1 DFQATT, CDR2 SNEGSKA (reference sequence). The DNA for the CDR3 is TGCAGTGCTACCCAGAGACAAATCTTAGGGACAGATACGCAGTATTTT. It is translated as CSATQRQILGTDTQYF.

This clonotype was detected a few times. V and J are TRBV30 and TRBJ1-2; D might be TRBD1 (5 bases). CDR1 and CDR2 from the germline V gene are GTSNPN and SVGIG (reference sequence). The CDR3 contains 14 residues. Trimming pared 4 bases from V and 4 bases from J, leaving 16 bases between. CDR3 coding DNA: TGTGCCTGGATGGGGGAGGGGAGTTTCTATGGCTACACCTTC. Encoded protein: CAWMGEGSFYGYTF.